These 28 T cell receptor beta chains share one sample of origin, sequenced in a study of blood T cell repertoires in COVID-19. TCRdb keeps only in-frame clones here, not all; method: immunoSEQ multiplex PCR. The sample yields under 550,000 clones, over 85% seen once. The material sequenced was peripheral blood. The source is a man between 18 and 35 years old with COVID-19, enrolled during active disease.

The chain couples TRBV9 to TRBJ2-1; TRBD2 matches at 14 bases. Germline V gene sequence: CDR1 SGDLS, CDR2 YYNGEE. This CDR3 has 17 amino acids. The V gene end was trimmed by 1 base and the J gene end by 9 bases; junction bases not matched to a gene: 9. CDR3 DNA: TGTGCCAGCAGCGTAACCCAAGAGGGACTAGCGGGAGCTGAGCAGTTCTTC. It yields the protein CASSVTQEGLAGAEQFF.

This chain uses TRBV5-6 with TRBJ2-7; 7 bases line up with TRBD2. The germline CDR1 and CDR2 sequences are SGHDT and YYEEEE. V dropped 0 bases and J dropped 0; count of bases not matched to a gene: 3. The CDR3 is 15 residues long. The CDR3 nucleotides read TGTGCCAGCAGCTTGGATCCTAGCGGCTCCTACGAGCAGTACTTC. Protein product: CASSLDPSGSYEQYF.

This clone was seen ten or more times. This chain joins TRBV5-1 and TRBJ2-1; 13 bases fit TRBD2. V lost 0 bases and J lost 8; bases outside the gene matches: 8. The germline V gene has CDR1 SGHRS and CDR2 YFSETQ. This CDR3 spans 17 amino acids. The CDR3 loop is CASSLATSGGAVDEQFF. CDR3 DNA: TGCGCCAGCAGCTTGGCTACTAGCGGGGGGGCAGTCGATGAGCAGTTCTTC.

The gene calls are TRBV19 and TRBJ2-1; 9 nucleotides line up with TRBD2. The CDR3 loop spans 13 amino acids. V was pared by 10 bases and J by 4 bases, with 5 bases of the junction left unmatched. Germline assignment: CDR1 LNHDA and CDR2 SQIVND (reference sequence). The CDR3 loop reads CATGLAGYNEQFF. The CDR3 DNA is TGTGCCACGGGGCTAGCGGGGTACAATGAGCAGTTCTTC.

This sequence joins TRBV30 and TRBJ1-6; D is unclear. The V gene lost 4 bases and the J gene lost 8 bases, with 12 bases spanning the gap. CDR3 length equals 13 residues. The germline V gene encodes CDR1 GTSNPN and CDR2 SVGIG (reference sequence). The DNA of the CDR3 is TGTGCCTGGACCCCCCGCCCGGATTCACCCCTCCACTTT. This translates into CAWTPRPDSPLHF. The complete variable domain, with remaining parts taken from reference TRBV30 and TRBJ1-6, reads SQTIHQWPATLVQPVGSPLSLECTVEGTSNPNLYWYRQAAGRGLQLLFYSVGIGQISSEVPQNLSASRPQDRQFILSSKKLLLSDSGFYLCAWTPRPDSPLHFGNGTRLTVT.

The chain combines TRBV3-1 (or the pseudogene TRBV3-2) with TRBJ1-5; 10 positions agree with TRBD1. Per germline, CDR1 LGHDT and CDR2 YNNKEL (reference sequence). CDR3 length: 15 amino acids. V was clipped by 2 bases and J by 4 bases; unmatched bases: 2. CDR3 sequence reads: CASSQTDRGNQPQHF. Written as DNA, the CDR3 is TGTGCCAGCAGCCAAACGGACAGGGGGAATCAGCCCCAGCATTTT.

J is TRBJ2-7 and V is TRBV15; 10 bases align to TRBD1. The CDR3 covers 14 residues. V lost 3 bases and J lost 4; bases outside the gene matches: 3. CDR1 and CDR2 from the germline V gene are LNHNV and YYDKDF (reference sequence). The CDR3 here is CATSRDRGIYEQYF. The DNA for the CDR3 is TGTGCCACCAGCAGGGACAGGGGGATTTACGAGCAGTACTTC.

This chain joins TRBV11-3 and TRBJ2-1, with 7 bases that match TRBD2. The CDR3 runs 16 residues. Germline V gene sequence: CDR1 SGHNT, CDR2 YENEEA. Germline trimming cut 4 bases from V and 6 bases from J; bases unmatched to any gene: 12. Written as DNA, the CDR3 is TGTGCCAGCAGCTCGGGAACTAGCGTCTCGGTCAATGAGCAGTTCTTC. Its translation: CASSSGTSVSVNEQFF. Full variable domain (missing parts from reference TRBV11-3 and TRBJ2-1): EAGVVQSPRYKIIEKKQPVAFWCNPISGHNTLYWYLQNLGQGPELLIRYENEEAVDDSQLPKDRFSAERLKGVDSTLKIQPAELGDSAVYLCASSSGTSVSVNEQFFGPGTRLTVL.

A note on this clone: The sample holds other DNA sequences that translate to the same CDR3. The chain has TRBV7-9 and TRBJ2-7; possible D gene TRBD2, 6 bases. The CDR3 length is 14 residues. V lost 1 base and J lost 1, with 8 bases in between. The germline V gene encodes CDR1 SEHNR and CDR2 FQNEAQ (reference sequence). The DNA of the CDR3 is TGTGCCAGCAGCTTAGGGGACTCTTCCTACGAGCAGTACTTC. Its translation: CASSLGDSSYEQYF.

This clone has just one count. This chain joins TRBV12-3 or TRBV12-4 and TRBJ2-7; the D gene is possibly TRBD2 (5 bases). The CDR3 has 12 residues. V lost 7 bases to trimming and J lost 2 bases, with 9 bases between them. CDR3 sequence: CASMDGTYEQYF. CDR3 in DNA: TGTGCCAGCATGGACGGGACCTACGAGCAGTACTTC.

This chain joins TRBV29-1 and TRBJ1-1; D perhaps matches TRBD1 (5 bases). In germline, CDR1 is SQVTM, CDR2 ANQGSEA. V dropped 5 bases and J dropped 1 base, with 14 bases sitting between them. This CDR3 has 14 amino acids. CDR3 protein: CSVSQRQRNTEAFF. The CDR3 DNA reads TGCAGCGTTTCCCAAAGACAGCGGAACACTGAAGCTTTCTTT.

V gene TRBV29-1 combines with J gene TRBJ1-2, with TRBD1 matching over 8 bases. Per germline, CDR1 SQVTM and CDR2 ANQGSEA. This CDR3 comprises 11 residues. J was trimmed by 9 bases and V by 7 bases; bases with no gene match: 7. The CDR3 loop is CSGGQATSYTF. The CDR3 bases are TGCAGCGGGGGACAGGCCACCAGCTACACCTTC. The full variable domain, its missing parts supplied by reference TRBV29-1 and TRBJ1-2, is SAVISQKPSRDICQRGTSLTIQCQVDSQVTMMFWYRQQPGQSLTLIATANQGSEATYESGFVIDKFPISRPNLTFSTLTVSNMSPEDSSIYLCSGGQATSYTFGSGTRLTVV.

The chain employs TRBV30 and TRBJ2-7; tentatively, D is TRBD1 (6 bases). The CDR3 length is 13 residues. The V gene lost 4 bases and the J gene lost 6 bases, with 16 bases spanning the gap. In germline, CDR1 is GTSNPN, CDR2 SVGIG (reference sequence). CDR3 amino acids: CAWMRGAGVEQYF. The CDR3 nucleotides read TGTGCCTGGATGAGAGGGGCAGGGGTCGAGCAGTACTTC.

The CDR3 nucleotides are TGTGCCAGCAGTTCATCAGGGGGAGTGACCCAGCATTTT. As protein: CASSSSGGVTQHF. V gene TRBV12-3 or TRBV12-4 combines with J gene TRBJ1-5, with TRBD1 matching over 7 bases. J lost 11 bases, V lost 4 bases, and 8 bases had no gene match. The CDR3 length is 13 residues.

This clone occurred once. This chain uses TRBV5-1 with TRBJ2-5, with 8 bases matching TRBD1. Per germline, CDR1 SGHRS and CDR2 YFSETQ. J was trimmed by 2 bases and V by 2 bases; bases with no gene match: 2. The CDR3 is 14 residues long. Here the CDR3 reads CASSLNRGQETQYF. CDR3 sequence (DNA): TGCGCCAGCAGCTTAAACAGGGGGCAAGAGACCCAGTACTTC. Full variable domain (rest looked up from reference TRBV5-1 and TRBJ2-5): KAGVTQTPRYLIKTRGQQVTLSCSPISGHRSVSWYQQTPGQGLQFLFEYFSETQRNKGNFPGRFSGRQFSNSRSEMNVSTLELGDSALYLCASSLNRGQETQYFGPGTRLLVL.

In this sample, this clone turned up once. This chain links TRBV7-8 with TRBJ2-1; 8 bases map to TRBD2. CDR1 and CDR2 (germline): SGHVS, FQNEAQ. There are 15 residues in the CDR3. With V trimmed by 6 bases and J by 4 bases, 8 bases remained unmatched. CDR3 nucleotides: TGTGCCAGCAGTCGCGGGGGGAGGTCTTACAATGAGCAGTTCTTC. Its protein is CASSRGGRSYNEQFF.

The chain couples TRBV15 to TRBJ1-1; D perhaps matches TRBD1 (5 bases). The V gene's germline CDR1 is LNHNV and CDR2 YYDKDF (reference sequence). CDR3 length: 14 residues. With 3 bases removed from V and 5 bases from J, the gap between germline ends came to 13 bases. The CDR3 here is CATSSGTEETEAFF. In DNA, the CDR3 is TGTGCCACCAGCAGCGGGACTGAAGAAACTGAAGCTTTCTTT.

The genes are TRBV6-6 and TRBJ1-2, with TRBD1 matching over 7 bases. This CDR3 region has 15 residues. The germline V gene has CDR1 MNHNY and CDR2 SVGAGI (reference sequence). V trimming: 0 bases; J trimming: 4 bases; junction bases outside the gene matches: 5. The CDR3 sequence is CASSYSTRDSYGYTF. The CDR3 region has the DNA TGTGCCAGCAGTTACTCAACCCGGGACAGCTATGGCTACACCTTC.

V is TRBV4-2 and J is TRBJ2-7; the D gene is possibly TRBD2 (5 bases). CDR3 size: 13 residues. Germline CDR1 reads LGHNA; CDR2 reads YNFKEQ. Trimming pared 1 base from V and 6 bases from J, leaving 10 bases between. Written as DNA, the CDR3 is TGTGCCAGCAGCCAAGGTCTGGAGGCCGAGCAGTACTTC. Its protein product is CASSQGLEAEQYF.

The rearrangement uses TRBV30 and TRBJ2-2, with D possibly matching TRBD1 (6 bases). V was shortened by 3 bases and J by 0 bases, with 8 bases between the two germline ends. Germline-derived CDR1 and CDR2 are GTSNPN and SVGIG (reference sequence). The length of the CDR3 is 14 residues. The CDR3 DNA is TGTGCCTGGAGGCGGACAGCGAACACCGGGGAGCTGTTTTTT. Translating it yields CAWRRTANTGELFF.

V and J are TRBV5-1 and TRBJ1-5; 12 bases are shared with TRBD1. The CDR3 totals 17 residues. Trimming took 3 bases from V and 6 from J; bases not matched to a gene: 10. The germline V gene encodes CDR1 SGHRS and CDR2 YFSETQ. In nucleotides, the CDR3 is TGCGCCAGCAGCTCTACTCCGGGACAGGGGGCCAGTCAGCCCCAGCATTTT. Protein sequence: CASSSTPGQGASQPQHF.

The genes are TRBV10-3 and TRBJ2-7, with D unresolved. The CDR3 totals 13 residues. V dropped 3 bases and J dropped 5 bases, with 11 bases sitting between them. In germline, CDR1 is ENHRY, CDR2 SYGVKD. The CDR3: CAISDRQGNEQYF. CDR3 in DNA: TGTGCCATCAGTGACCGACAAGGTAACGAGCAGTACTTC.

The CDR3 protein is CASSLTGGSAYNEQFF. Written as DNA, the CDR3 is TGTGCCAGCAGCTTAACAGGGGGATCGGCTTACAATGAGCAGTTCTTC. The J gene is TRBJ2-1, the V gene TRBV7-3, with D possibly being TRBD1 (6 bases). Looked up from germline, CDR1 is SGHTA and CDR2 is FQGTGA. The V end lost 0 bases, the J end lost 4 bases, and 13 bases lay between the germline ends. The CDR3 covers 16 residues.

The chain employs TRBV28 and TRBJ2-7; TRBD2 matches at 7 bases. The CDR3 loop spans 14 amino acids. V shed 5 bases, J shed 7 bases, and the junction held 11 bases outside the gene matches. Germline loops: CDR1 MDHEN, CDR2 SYDVKM. The CDR3 sequence: CASSPETGGWEQYF. CDR3 DNA: TGTGCCAGCAGTCCGGAAACGGGAGGCTGGGAGCAGTACTTC.

This clone has only one observation. The chain has TRBV7-9 and TRBJ1-2; D may be TRBD1 (5 bases). Trimming left V 7 bases short and J 4 bases short, with 19 bases between. This CDR3 comprises 15 residues. Per the germline V gene, CDR1 is SEHNR and CDR2 is FQNEAQ (reference sequence). This CDR3 is CASTYDSSPTYGYTF. In DNA form, the CDR3 reads TGTGCCAGCACCTACGACAGTTCCCCAACCTATGGCTACACCTTC. The variable domain in full, with the rest retrieved from reference TRBV7-9 and TRBJ1-2, is DTGVSQNPRHKITKRGQNVTFRCDPISEHNRLYWYRQTLGQGPEFLTYFQNEAQLEKSRLLSDRFSAERPKGSFSTLEIQRTEQGDSAMYLCASTYDSSPTYGYTFGSGTRLTVV.

V gene TRBV5-1 combines with J gene TRBJ1-1; TRBD1 matches at 7 bases. J was trimmed by 5 bases and V by 0 bases; bases with no gene match: 10. From germline, CDR1 is SGHRS and CDR2 YFSETQ. CDR3 length: 16 residues. The CDR3 sequence is CASSLAVTGEGTEAFF. DNA for the CDR3: TGCGCCAGCAGCTTGGCGGTAACAGGGGAAGGGACTGAAGCTTTCTTT.

In DNA, the CDR3 is TGTGCCAGCAGGAGAGAGGCCAGGGCTTCCTACGAGCAGTACTTC. Translated, it gives CASRREARASYEQYF. The chain uses TRBV5-6 and TRBJ2-7; a weak D match, TRBD1 (5 bases). The V gene lost 5 bases and the J gene lost 1 base, with 16 bases spanning the gap. Germline assignment: CDR1 SGHDT and CDR2 YYEEEE. The CDR3 runs 15 residues.

The chain joins TRBV19 to TRBJ2-1; the match to TRBD2 covers 8 bases. Germline trimming cut 10 bases from V and 3 bases from J; bases unmatched to any gene: 11. Germline V gene sequence: CDR1 LNHDA, CDR2 SQIVND (reference sequence). This CDR3 is 15 amino acids long. CDR3 amino acids: CATRLAPNYYNEQFF. CDR3 sequence (DNA): TGTGCCACCCGACTAGCGCCCAACTACTACAATGAGCAGTTCTTC.